The 15 T cell receptor beta chains in this list originate from one sample, sequenced in a study. TCRdb re-analysed the RT-PCR reads in MiXCR, keeping a single row per CDR3 protein. Altogether fewer than 800,000 distinct CDR3 sequences are present, approximately 14% being singletons, with the ten largest covering roughly 3.6%. The sample consisted of memory CD4+ T cells from blood. These receptors were collected from a female donor in good health, serving as a healthy control.

The rearrangement uses TRBV6-5 and TRBJ2-5, with 9 bases identical to TRBD1. The CDR3 runs 16 residues. J lost 5 bases, V lost 3 bases, and 10 bases had no gene match. CDR1 is MNHEY and CDR2 is SVGAGI in the germline V gene. In DNA form, the CDR3 reads TGTGCCAGCAGTTATATACGAACAGGGGGCGGGGAGACCCAGTACTTC. Translated: CASSYIRTGGGETQYF.

The chain joins TRBV7-2 to TRBJ2-2, with 11 bases aligning to TRBD1. CDR3 size: 14 residues. The germline V gene has CDR1 SGHTA and CDR2 FQGNSA. The V segment lost 7 bases and the J segment 6 bases; nucleotides outside the gene matches: 4. The CDR3 sequence is CASNPGQGAGELFF. The CDR3 nucleotides read TGTGCCAGCAATCCGGGACAGGGGGCCGGGGAGCTGTTTTTT.

Ten or more counts support this clonotype. V is TRBV12-3 or TRBV12-4 and J is TRBJ2-3, with D tentatively TRBD1 (6 bases). The V and J ends lost 2 bases and 6 bases respectively, with 9 bases between them. There are 13 residues in the CDR3. CDR3 nucleotides: TGTGCCAGCAGTTTAAACCAGGGGGATACGCAGTATTTT. It yields the protein CASSLNQGDTQYF.

The chain is built from TRBV5-4 and TRBJ2-1; TRBD2 matches 7 bases. The CDR3 length is 16 residues. Germline values: CDR1 SGHNT, CDR2 YYREEE (reference sequence). Trimming at V came to 4 bases and at J to 6 bases, leaving 13 bases not matched to a gene. CDR3 in DNA: TGTGCCAGCAGCAGCGGAGGGCGGGAGATCATCAATGAGCAGTTCTTC. This translates into CASSSGGREIINEQFF.

The V and J genes are TRBV2 and TRBJ2-1; TRBD1 matches at 9 bases. In germline, CDR1 is SNHLY, CDR2 FYNNEI. This CDR3 region has 15 residues. J gave up 8 bases and V 5 bases, and 10 bases lay outside the gene matches. Here the CDR3 reads CASSSGTGSGDEQFF. In DNA form, the CDR3 reads TGTGCCAGCAGTTCCGGGACAGGGAGTGGGGATGAGCAGTTCTTC.

The genes are TRBV4-1 and TRBJ2-3, with 9 bases aligning to TRBD2. Germline loops: CDR1 MGHRA, CDR2 YSYEKL. J was trimmed by 5 bases and V by 4 bases; bases with no gene match: 10. This CDR3 spans 16 amino acids. DNA for the CDR3: TGCGCCAGCAGCCTGTACGTGGGGACTAGCTTAGATACGCAGTATTTT. Translation: CASSLYVGTSLDTQYF.

Notes on this clonotype: The junction and the germline gene differ at one end; a read error may be behind it. This chain links TRBV5-5 with TRBJ2-3; TRBD2 matches 11 bases. Germline loops: CDR1 SGHKS, CDR2 YYEKEE (reference sequence). CDR3 length equals 16 residues. The CDR3 loop reads CASSPIIAGGTDTKYF. DNA of the CDR3: TGTGCCAGCAGCCCGATCATAGCGGGAGGGACAGATACGAAGTATTTT.

The table lists this clonotype with many counts. The rearrangement joins TRBV4-3 to TRBJ2-3, with a possible D match to TRBD2 (6 bases). V lost 1 base and J 2 bases, leaving 10 bases between the germline ends. The CDR3 is 15 residues long. Per germline, CDR1 LGHNA and CDR2 YSLEER. The CDR3 DNA is TGCGCCAGCAGCCAAGGGAGGGGTCCCACAGATACGCAGTATTTT. Protein sequence: CASSQGRGPTDTQYF.

V and J are TRBV4-2 and TRBJ2-7, with a tentative D call TRBD1 (6 bases). This CDR3 has 15 residues. The V and J ends lost 1 base and 6 bases respectively, with 16 bases between them. Looked up from germline, CDR1 is LGHNA and CDR2 is YNFKEQ. CDR3 loop: CASSQGTASWVEQYF. The CDR3 DNA follows: TGTGCCAGCAGCCAAGGGACAGCCTCTTGGGTCGAGCAGTACTTC.

This sequence joins TRBV10-3 and TRBJ2-3, with D possibly matching TRBD2 (6 bases). Per the germline V gene, CDR1 is ENHRY and CDR2 is SYGVKD. The CDR3 totals 14 residues. With 6 bases removed from V and 1 base from J, the gap between germline ends came to 11 bases. In DNA form, the CDR3 reads TGTGCCATCAGGACGGGGGTGGGCACAGATACGCAGTATTTT. This translates into CAIRTGVGTDTQYF.

J is TRBJ1-5 and V is TRBV12-3 or TRBV12-4; maybe TRBD1 (6 bases). V lost 2 bases, J lost 0 bases, and 14 bases lay in between. This CDR3 is 17 amino acids long. As DNA, the CDR3 is TGTGCCAGCAGTTTAAGCTACGGGGGGCCTAGCAATCAGCCCCAGCATTTT. Protein: CASSLSYGGPSNQPQHF.

As DNA, the CDR3 is TGCAGTGCTAGACCCTGGACAGGTACCACCCAAGAGACCCAGTACTTC. Translating gives CSARPWTGTTQETQYF. The chain employs TRBV20-1 and TRBJ2-5; 7 positions agree with TRBD1. Germline V gene data show CDR1 as DFQATT and CDR2 as SNEGSKA (reference sequence). This CDR3 comprises 16 residues. V was clipped by 2 bases and J by 1 base; unmatched bases: 10.

This clonotype was found many times. This chain connects TRBV29-1 to TRBJ2-1; 7 bases line up with TRBD2. Germline V CDR1 and CDR2: SQVTM, ANQGSEA. The junction had 4 bases not matched to a gene; V was cut back by 4 bases and J by 4 bases. The CDR3 loop spans 13 amino acids. In DNA, the CDR3 is TGCAGCGTTGTGCTAGCGGTATACAATGAGCAGTTCTTC. Protein product: CSVVLAVYNEQFF.

This clonotype was found a few times. V usage is TRBV12-3 or TRBV12-4 and J usage is TRBJ1-1; tentative D call: TRBD1 (6 bases). The ends were cut back, 7 bases at V and 2 bases at J, with 17 bases in the middle. CDR3 length: 15 residues. The CDR3 sequence is CASTQTWGPNTEAFF. Here the CDR3 DNA reads TGTGCCAGCACTCAAACTTGGGGGCCCAACACTGAAGCTTTCTTT.

In this sample, this clonotype turned up a few times. V and J are TRBV5-6 and TRBJ2-5; D possibly corresponds to TRBD1 (6 bases). Trimming cost V 0 bases and J 5 bases, with 8 bases left between them. This CDR3 spans 13 amino acids. Germline CDR1 SGHDT, CDR2 YYEEEE. CDR3 sequence reads: CASSLVQGETQYF. The DNA of the CDR3 is TGTGCCAGCAGCTTGGTTCAGGGGGAGACCCAGTACTTC.